This T cell receptor beta chain was observed in a study of T-cell reconstitution after alpha-beta-depleted transplantation in children. The study, taken as a whole, reports: Surviving recipient T cells and thymic progenitors accounted for the high day-60 TCRbeta diversity observed in some patients. Alpha-beta T cells about two months after transplant reportedly derived from several hundred expanded graft clones. Newly made T cells mostly supplied T-cell counts and diversity one year after transplant.

Preparing the TCRbeta library involved the use of unique molecular identifiers. In TCRdb, the PCR reads were re-called with MiXCR into one record per CDR3 protein. This repertoire shows approximately 230,000 distinct CDR3 sequences, roughly a quarter found once; its top ten account for 4.5% to 5.5%. The ends were cut back, 3 bases at V and 6 bases at J, with 18 bases in the middle. Germline V gene sequence: CDR1 SNHLY, CDR2 FYNNEI. CDR3 length: 15 amino acids. This clonotype was picked up a small number of times. The antigen is unknown. The clonotype was recovered from a female patient aged 2 to 10 who had a stem cell transplant for congenital amegakaryocytic thrombocytopenia, so the T cells may come from the graft donor. This specimen consisted of PBMCs, mostly from graft donor cells, obtained 360 days after TCRalphabeta/CD19-depleted stem cell transplant. V gene TRBV2 combines with J gene TRBJ2-7; possibly TRBD2 for D (6 bases). The DNA of the CDR3 is TGTGCCAGCAGTGAGGGGAGGACCAGCTTTCTCGAGCAGTACTTC. Translated, it gives CASSEGRTSFLEQYF.